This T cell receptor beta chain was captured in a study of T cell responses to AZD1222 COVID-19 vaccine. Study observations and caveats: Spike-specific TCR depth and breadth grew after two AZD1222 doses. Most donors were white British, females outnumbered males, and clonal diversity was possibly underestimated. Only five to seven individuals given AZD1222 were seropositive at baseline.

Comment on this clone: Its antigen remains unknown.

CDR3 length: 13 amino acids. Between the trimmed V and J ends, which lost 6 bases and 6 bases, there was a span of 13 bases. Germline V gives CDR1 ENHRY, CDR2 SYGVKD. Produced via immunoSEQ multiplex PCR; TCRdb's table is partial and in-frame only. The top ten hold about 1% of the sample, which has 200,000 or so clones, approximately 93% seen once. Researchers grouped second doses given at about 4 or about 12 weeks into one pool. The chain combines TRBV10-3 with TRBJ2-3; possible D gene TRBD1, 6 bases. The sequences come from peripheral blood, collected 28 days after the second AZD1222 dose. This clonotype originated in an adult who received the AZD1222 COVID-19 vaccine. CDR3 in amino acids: CAIRAGQTDTQYF. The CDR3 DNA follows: TGTGCCATCAGGGCCGGACAGACCGATACGCAGTATTTT.